The 29 T cell receptor beta chains in this list originate from one sample, sequenced in a study of response to subunit inactivated influenza vaccine. Via MiXCR, TCRdb re-called the RT-PCR reads, giving one row per CDR3 protein. The sample shows about half a million distinct CDR3 sequences, around 25% of them seen only once. Sequencing used CD4+ T cells sorted from PBMCs, obtained roughly 5 days after vaccination. The receptors originated from a man aged 45-60 years who received an inactivated influenza vaccine.

This clonotype was counted many times. The CDR3 loop reads CASSRDRKETQYF. In nucleotides, the CDR3 is TGTGCCAGCAGCAGGGACAGAAAAGAGACCCAGTACTTC. This chain uses TRBV7-2 with TRBJ2-5, with TRBD1 identical over 7 bases. The germline V gene encodes CDR1 SGHTA and CDR2 FQGNSA. This CDR3 spans 13 amino acids. After removal of 5 bases from V and 3 bases from J, the junction contained 3 bases not matched to a gene.

The chain recombines TRBV3-1 with TRBJ2-3; 8 nucleotides align to TRBD2. This CDR3 is built from 16 residues. With 3 bases clipped from V and 2 bases from J, the junction kept 7 bases outside the gene matches. The germline V gene encodes CDR1 LGHDT and CDR2 YNNKEL (reference sequence). CDR3 nucleotides: TGTGCCAGCAGCCATCAAGCGGGGGTTAACACAGATACGCAGTATTTT. Translating gives CASSHQAGVNTDTQYF.

This clonotype was recorded a few times. This chain links TRBV24-1 with TRBJ2-3; D perhaps matches TRBD2 (6 bases). Trimming stripped 9 bases from V and 3 bases from J, with 15 bases between. Germline V gives CDR1 KGHDR, CDR2 SFDVKD. There are 14 residues in the CDR3. The CDR3 DNA is TGTGCCACCTCCGGGGGTTGGAGGACAGATACGCAGTATTTT. Amino acids: CATSGGWRTDTQYF.

This clonotype has just a few counts. This chain uses TRBV7-2 with TRBJ2-1; 9 bases are a match to TRBD2. Germline trimming cut 5 bases from V and 1 base from J; bases unmatched to any gene: 9. This CDR3 contains 17 residues. CDR1 and CDR2 (germline): SGHTA, FQGNSA. The CDR3 loop is CASSPRGAGGSYNEQFF. CDR3 in DNA: TGTGCCAGCAGCCCCAGAGGGGCGGGGGGGTCCTACAATGAGCAGTTCTTC. Full variable domain (missing parts from reference TRBV7-2 and TRBJ2-1): GAGVSQSPSNKVTEKGKDVELRCDPISGHTALYWYRQSLGQGLEFLIYFQGNSAPDKSGLPSDRFSAERTGGSVSTLTIQRTQQEDSAVYLCASSPRGAGGSYNEQFFGPGTRLTVL.

This clonotype was picked up many times. The CDR3 nucleotides read TGTGCTACCTCAGGGGCCGGCTACGAGCAGTACTTC. It encodes CATSGAGYEQYF. The V call is TRBV12-5, the J call TRBJ2-7, with D possibly being TRBD1 (6 bases). Trimming removed 10 bases at V and 3 bases at J, with 13 bases between. The CDR3 has 12 amino acids. Germline V gene lookup returns CDR1 LGHNT and CDR2 FRNRAP.

There are a few counts of this clonotype. V and J are TRBV27 and TRBJ2-1; 9 nucleotides agree with TRBD2. The CDR3 runs to 16 residues. Looked up from germline, CDR1 is MNHEY and CDR2 is SMNVEV (reference sequence). Losses at the gene ends were 7 bases for V and 4 bases for J; bases not matched to a gene: 11. CDR3 DNA sequence: TGTGCCAGCAACCCCGGTGGGACTAGCAGGTACAATGAGCAGTTCTTC. This translates into CASNPGGTSRYNEQFF.

This clonotype turned up a few times. The genes are TRBV7-9 and TRBJ2-1; no definite D call. CDR1 is SEHNR, CDR2 FQNEAQ, per germline (reference sequence). The V and J ends lost 1 base and 8 bases respectively, with 9 bases between them. The CDR3 contains 13 residues. Here the CDR3 reads CASSLVVGDEQFF. DNA for the CDR3: TGTGCCAGCAGCTTAGTTGTGGGCGATGAGCAGTTCTTC.

This clonotype showed up just a few times. V is TRBV12-3 or TRBV12-4 and J is TRBJ2-3; no reliable D call. This CDR3 contains 14 residues. Trimming stripped 5 bases from V and 6 bases from J, with 15 bases between. The CDR3 nucleotides are TGTGCCAGCAGTCTGGACCATGGCGCCGATACGCAGTATTTT. This gives the protein CASSLDHGADTQYF.

This sequence joins TRBV29-1 and TRBJ2-2, with 10 bases identical to TRBD2. The CDR3 spans 14 residues. The V gene end was trimmed by 4 bases and the J gene end by 2 bases; junction bases not matched to a gene: 1. Germline lookup yields CDR1 SQVTM and CDR2 ANQGSEA. CDR3 nucleotide sequence: TGCAGCGTTGTAGCGGGAGGAAACACCGGGGAGCTGTTTTTT. Translation gives CSVVAGGNTGELFF.

This clonotype was counted ten times or more. The chain links TRBV7-2 to TRBJ1-1; D unclear. The CDR3 is 14 amino acids. Germline V gene sequence: CDR1 SGHTA, CDR2 FQGNSA. V shed 1 base and J shed 1 base, with 7 bases lying between them. This chain's CDR3 is CASSLGQKNTEAFF. The DNA for the CDR3 is TGTGCCAGCAGCTTAGGTCAAAAGAACACTGAAGCTTTCTTT.

The chain uses TRBV15 and TRBJ2-5; 10 bases align to TRBD1. From germline, CDR1 is LNHNV and CDR2 YYDKDF (reference sequence). V was clipped by 0 bases and J by 5 bases; unmatched bases: 6. The CDR3 length is 16 residues. CDR3 sequence (DNA): TGTGCCACCAGCAGAGATCCAGGACAGGGGGTGGAGACCCAGTACTTC. Its protein is CATSRDPGQGVETQYF.

In its sample, this clonotype was seen a few times. In DNA, the CDR3 is TGTGCCAGCAGCTTGGTAGGCAAAACTGAAGCTTTCTTT. This encodes CASSLVGKTEAFF. The chain employs TRBV5-5 and TRBJ1-1; D gene unclear. Germline V gene sequence: CDR1 SGHKS, CDR2 YYEKEE (reference sequence). This CDR3 region has 13 residues. V was cut by 0 bases and J by 5 bases, with 8 bases left in between.

The chain couples TRBV5-1 to TRBJ2-5, with TRBD2 identical over 9 bases. V dropped 0 bases and J dropped 4; count of bases not matched to a gene: 7. CDR1 is SGHRS, CDR2 YFSETQ, per germline. CDR3 length equals 16 residues. The CDR3 coding sequence is TGCGCCAGCAGCTTGGCCCGAGCGGGGGGTTCAGAGACCCAGTACTTC. Amino acids: CASSLARAGGSETQYF.

The chain employs TRBV6-5 and TRBJ1-6; D is perhaps TRBD1 (6 bases). The CDR3 is 16 residues long. Trimming stripped 3 bases from V and 0 bases from J, with 9 bases between. Germline-derived CDR1 and CDR2 are MNHEY and SVGAGI. The CDR3 loop is CASSYVGGSYNSPLHF. The DNA for the CDR3 is TGTGCCAGCAGTTATGTAGGGGGCTCCTATAATTCACCCCTCCACTTT.

This chain links TRBV5-5 with TRBJ2-7; D gene unclear. The CDR3 spans 16 residues. Trimming removed 0 bases from V and 1 base from J, with 14 bases in between. From germline, CDR1 is SGHKS and CDR2 YYEKEE (reference sequence). In DNA form, the CDR3 reads TGTGCCAGCAGCTTGGGACGGAGAACAAATTCCTACGAGCAGTACTTC. It specifies CASSLGRRTNSYEQYF.

This clonotype was counted a few times. The rearrangement uses TRBV29-1 and TRBJ2-5; 7 nucleotides match TRBD1. The CDR3 is made up of 12 amino acids. From germline, CDR1 is SQVTM and CDR2 ANQGSEA. Trimming cost V 7 bases and J 1 base; bases outside gene matches: 3. CDR3 amino acids: CSAAGGQETQYF. The CDR3 nucleotides read TGCAGCGCCGCAGGGGGCCAAGAGACCCAGTACTTC.

The rearrangement links TRBV12-3 or TRBV12-4 to TRBJ1-1; D may be TRBD1 (5 bases). CDR3 size: 14 residues. Deletions cut 7 bases from V and 5 bases from J, with 17 bases between. The DNA of the CDR3 is TGTGCCAGCAACGGCGGCGGGGGGGAAACTGAAGCTTTCTTT. Amino acids: CASNGGGGETEAFF.

V is TRBV2 and J is TRBJ1-3; no clear D gene. V lost 4 bases, J lost 0 bases, and 10 bases lay in between. CDR3 length: 15 amino acids. Germline V gene sequence: CDR1 SNHLY, CDR2 FYNNEI. The CDR3 is CASSADSVSGNTIYF. DNA of the CDR3: TGTGCCAGCAGTGCGGACTCGGTCTCTGGAAACACCATATATTTT.

This clonotype was seen more than once but under ten times. This chain uses TRBV6-1 with TRBJ2-2; TRBD1 or TRBD2 may be the D gene (5 bases each). CDR1 MNHNS and CDR2 SASEGT come from the germline V gene. The V end was cut by 5 bases, the J end by 6 bases, with 19 bases between. The CDR3 sequence is 16 residues long. CDR3 in DNA: TGTGCCAGCAGTAACCGGGGCAGGGAAGTCTCCGGGGAGCTGTTTTTT. Its translation is CASSNRGREVSGELFF.

The CDR3, as DNA: TGCGCCAGCAGCTTGATGCAGGGGCCAAATTCACCCCTCCACTTT. Protein: CASSLMQGPNSPLHF. The gene calls are TRBV5-1 and TRBJ1-6, with D tentatively TRBD1 (6 bases). Germline V CDR1 and CDR2: SGHRS, YFSETQ. CDR3 length: 15 residues. V dropped 1 base and J dropped 7 bases, with 12 bases sitting between them.

The chain combines TRBV4-3 with TRBJ2-2, with a possible D match to TRBD1 (6 bases). This CDR3 is built from 16 residues. The ends were cut back, 0 bases at V and 5 bases at J, with 13 bases in the middle. Per germline, CDR1 LGHNA and CDR2 YSLEER. CDR3 sequence reads: CASSQDPGQATGELFF. The CDR3 bases are TGCGCCAGCAGCCAAGACCCGGGACAAGCAACCGGGGAGCTGTTTTTT.

This clonotype was seen at least ten times. This chain connects TRBV7-3 to TRBJ2-3; 7 nucleotides match TRBD1. Losses at the gene ends were 4 bases for V and 4 bases for J; bases not matched to a gene: 5. Germline lookup yields CDR1 SGHTA and CDR2 FQGTGA. The CDR3 covers 14 residues. CDR3 sequence: CASSSLQGPDTQYF. CDR3 nucleotides: TGTGCCAGCAGCTCACTACAGGGGCCAGATACGCAGTATTTT.

This clonotype was detected once. The chain has TRBV6-1 and TRBJ2-6; tentatively, D is TRBD2 (5 bases). This CDR3 has 15 residues. CDR1 is MNHNS and CDR2 is SASEGT in the germline V gene. Trimming cost V 5 bases and J 2 bases, with 10 bases left between them. The DNA for the CDR3 is TGTGCCAGCAGTACGGACTGGACTGGGGCCAACGTCCTGACTTTC. Translating gives CASSTDWTGANVLTF.

With regard to this clonotype: This sequence may be a read error, since a much larger clone differs from it by one base. The rearrangement links TRBV7-9 to TRBJ2-5, with 9 bases that match TRBD2. This CDR3 is built from 16 residues. The germline V gene encodes CDR1 SEHNR and CDR2 FQNEAQ (reference sequence). The CDR3 spells CTSSRGTSLGQETQYF. Written as DNA, the CDR3 is TGTACCAGCAGCCGTGGGACTAGCCTAGGCCAAGAGACCCAGTACTTC.

The V call is TRBV7-2, the J call TRBJ2-2; possible D gene TRBD2, 6 bases. Germline V gives CDR1 SGHTA, CDR2 FQGNSA. This CDR3 is built from 14 residues. V was pared by 2 bases and J by 5 bases, with 9 bases between. CDR3 amino acids: CASSLTRGTGELFF. The CDR3 bases are TGTGCCAGCAGCTTAACCCGGGGGACCGGGGAGCTGTTTTTT.

The V call is TRBV5-6, the J call TRBJ2-1, with 7 bases matching TRBD2. The CDR3 has 12 residues. V shed 9 bases, J shed 8 bases, and the junction held 8 bases outside the gene matches. In germline, CDR1 is SGHDT, CDR2 YYEEEE. Here the CDR3 reads CAMSPGGDEQFF. In nucleotides, the CDR3 is TGTGCCATGAGCCCTGGGGGGGATGAGCAGTTCTTC.

The J gene is TRBJ1-5, the V gene TRBV12-3 or TRBV12-4; TRBD1 might be the D (5 bases). Trimming took off 5 bases at V and 3 bases at J, with 11 bases between the two ends. This CDR3 contains 14 residues. CDR3 nucleotide sequence: TGTGCCAGCAGTCATACAGGTTACAATCAGCCCCAGCATTTT. It yields the protein CASSHTGYNQPQHF.

This chain links TRBV4-2 with TRBJ2-3; unclear D gene. V was shortened by 1 base and J by 1 base, with 6 bases between the two germline ends. The CDR3 extends over 14 amino acids. The germline gives CDR1 LGHNA, CDR2 YNFKEQ. The CDR3: CASSQVIRTDTQYF. CDR3 DNA sequence: TGTGCCAGCAGCCAAGTTATACGCACAGATACGCAGTATTTT.

The V and J genes are TRBV18 and TRBJ1-4; a possible D gene is TRBD1 (5 bases). Germline V gives CDR1 KGHSH, CDR2 LQKENI. The V gene lost 3 bases and the J gene lost 7 bases, with 12 bases spanning the gap. This CDR3 has 14 amino acids. In nucleotides, the CDR3 is TGTGCCAGCTCACCGACCGGTAGGGGTGAAAAACTGTTTTTT. This sequence encodes CASSPTGRGEKLFF.